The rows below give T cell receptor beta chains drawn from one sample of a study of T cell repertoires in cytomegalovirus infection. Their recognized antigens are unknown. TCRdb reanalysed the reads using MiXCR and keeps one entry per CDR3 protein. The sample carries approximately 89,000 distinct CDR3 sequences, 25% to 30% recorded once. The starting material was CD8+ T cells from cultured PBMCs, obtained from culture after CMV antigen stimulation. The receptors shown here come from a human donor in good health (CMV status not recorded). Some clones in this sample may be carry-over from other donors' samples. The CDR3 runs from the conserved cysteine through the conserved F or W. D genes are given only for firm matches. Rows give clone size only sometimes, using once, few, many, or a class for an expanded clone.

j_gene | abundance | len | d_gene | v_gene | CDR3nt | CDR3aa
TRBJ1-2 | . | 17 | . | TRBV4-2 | TGTGCCAGCAGCCAAGATCAAGCGTTAGGACAGCTTTATGGCTACACCTTC | CASSQDQALGQLYGYTF
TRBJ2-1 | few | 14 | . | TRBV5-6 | TGTGCCAGCAGCCCCGGGGGCAGTAACAATGAGCAGTTCTTC | CASSPGGSNNEQFF
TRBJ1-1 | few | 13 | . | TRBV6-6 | TGTGCCAGCAGTTACCAGACTGACACTGAAGCTTTCTTT | CASSYQTDTEAFF
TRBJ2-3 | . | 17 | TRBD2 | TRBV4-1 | TGCGCCAGCAGCCTCCGAACTAGCGGGGGGGCGGGGGATACGCAGTATTTT | CASSLRTSGGAGDTQYF
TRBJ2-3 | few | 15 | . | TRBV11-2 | TGTGCCAGCAAGCGAAGGGGCTCATCGGTAGATACGCAGTATTTT | CASKRRGSSVDTQYF
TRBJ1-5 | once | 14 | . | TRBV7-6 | TGTGCCAGCAGCTTAGCCGGGGAAAATCAGCCCCAGCATTTT | CASSLAGENQPQHF
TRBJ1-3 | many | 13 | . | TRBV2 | TGTGCCAGCAGTGAAGGACGGGGGATCACCATATATTTT | CASSEGRGITIYF
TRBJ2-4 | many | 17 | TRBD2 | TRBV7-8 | TGTGCCAGCAGCCCCCTGGAGGGCCGACTAGCGGGAAACATTCAGTACTTC | CASSPLEGRLAGNIQYF
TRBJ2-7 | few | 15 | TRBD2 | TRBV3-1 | TGTGCCAGCAGCCAGACACTTGACGGGGGGAACGAGCAGTACTTC | CASSQTLDGGNEQYF
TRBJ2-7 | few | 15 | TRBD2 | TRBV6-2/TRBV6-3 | TGTGCCAGCGGAACCGGGACTAGCTTCCTCTACGAGCAGTACTTC | CASGTGTSFLYEQYF
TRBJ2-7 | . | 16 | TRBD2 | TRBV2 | TGTGCCAGCAGTGAATGGGCTAGCGGGAAGGGCCACGAGCAGTACTTC | CASSEWASGKGHEQYF
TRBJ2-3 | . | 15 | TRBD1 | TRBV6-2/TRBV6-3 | TGTGCCAGCAGTGAGACAGGGCCTCGGGTAGATACGCAGTATTTT | CASSETGPRVDTQYF
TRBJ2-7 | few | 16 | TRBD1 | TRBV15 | TGTGCCACCAGAGATCCAGGGGGTCGCTACAACTACGAGCAGTACTTC | CATRDPGGRYNYEQYF
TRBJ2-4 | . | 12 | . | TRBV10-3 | TGTGCCATCAGCGACGAGTCCCACATTCAGTACTTC | CAISDESHIQYF
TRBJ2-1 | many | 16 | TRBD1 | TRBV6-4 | TGTGCCAGCAGTGAATTACCGGGACAGGGGGCGCGGGAGCAGTTCTTC | CASSELPGQGAREQFF
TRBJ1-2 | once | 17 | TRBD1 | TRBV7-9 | TGTGCCAGCAGCTTCACCGGCCAGGGGGCGGACGACTATGGCTACACCTTC | CASSFTGQGADDYGYTF
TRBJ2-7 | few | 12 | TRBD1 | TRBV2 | TGTGCCAGCGGACAGGGGCGGAACGAGCAGTACTTC | CASGQGRNEQYF
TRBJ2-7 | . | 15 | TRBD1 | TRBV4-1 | TGCGCCAGCAGCCAAACGACAGGGAAAATCTACGAGCAGTACTTC | CASSQTTGKIYEQYF
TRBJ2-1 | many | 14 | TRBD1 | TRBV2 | TGTGCCAGCAGTGGGGACAGGGCTAGCAACGAATGGTTCTTC | CASSGDRASNEWFF
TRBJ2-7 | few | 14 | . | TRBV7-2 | TGTGCCAGCAGCTTAGCCGCCTTCTCCTACGAGCAGTACTTC | CASSLAAFSYEQYF
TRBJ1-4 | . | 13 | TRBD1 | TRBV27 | TGTGCCAGCAGTTTACGACAGGGCGGAAAACTGTTTTTT | CASSLRQGGKLFF
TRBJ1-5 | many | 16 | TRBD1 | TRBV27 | TGTGCCAGCAGTCCGACGACCACAGGGGGCGGACAGCCCCAGCATTTT | CASSPTTTGGGQPQHF
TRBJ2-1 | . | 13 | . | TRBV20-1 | TGCAGTGCCCCGGACGGACCGTACAATGAGCAGTTCTTC | CSAPDGPYNEQFF
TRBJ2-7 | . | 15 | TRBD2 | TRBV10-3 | TGTGCCATCAGGGAAACGACTAGCGGGGGTTACGAGCAGTACTTC | CAIRETTSGGYEQYF
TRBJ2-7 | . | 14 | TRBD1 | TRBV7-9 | TGTGCCAGCAGTCTTGAGGACAGGGCCTACGAGCAGTACTTC | CASSLEDRAYEQYF
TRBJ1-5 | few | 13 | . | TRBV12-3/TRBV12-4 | TGTGCCAGCAGCCCCCTCAGAAGTGGGCCCCAGCATTTT | CASSPLRSGPQHF
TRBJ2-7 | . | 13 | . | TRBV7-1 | TGTGCCAGCAGCTCTCGCGGGCGCTACGAGCAGTACTTC | CASSSRGRYEQYF
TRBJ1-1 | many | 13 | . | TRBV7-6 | TGTGCCAGCAGCTTAGAGGTGAACACTGAAGCTTTCTTT | CASSLEVNTEAFF
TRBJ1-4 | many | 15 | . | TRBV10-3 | TGTGCCATCAGTGATGAGGGGCAGACCTTGGGAAAACTGTTTTTT | CAISDEGQTLGKLFF
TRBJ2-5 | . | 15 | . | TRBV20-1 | TGCAGTGCTACCCGATTGGATGGGACCCAAGAGACCCAGTACTTC | CSATRLDGTQETQYF
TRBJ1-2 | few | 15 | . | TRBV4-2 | TGTGCCAGCAGCCAAGAACAGGATCGCGCGTATGGCTACACCTTC | CASSQEQDRAYGYTF
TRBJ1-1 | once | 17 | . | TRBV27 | TGTGCCAGCAGTCCCCCCCGGGGGGAACTAGGAGACACTGAAGCTTTCTTT | CASSPPRGELGDTEAFF
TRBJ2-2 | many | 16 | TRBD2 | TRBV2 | TGTGCCAGCAGTCGGCTAGCGGGGACCCGCACCGGGGAGCTGTTTTTT | CASSRLAGTRTGELFF
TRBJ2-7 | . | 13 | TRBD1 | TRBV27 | TGTGCCACCAAGGGACAGCTACACTACGAGCAGTACTTC | CATKGQLHYEQYF
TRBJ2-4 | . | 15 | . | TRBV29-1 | TGCAGCGTCCGTTCGGCGGGACAGGCCAAAAACATTCAGTACTTC | CSVRSAGQAKNIQYF
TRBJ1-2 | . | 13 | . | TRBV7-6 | TGTGCCACTCCCGTTGCGGAGTTCTATGGCTACACCTTC | CATPVAEFYGYTF
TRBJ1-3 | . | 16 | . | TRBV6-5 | TGTGCCAGCAGTTACTCGACAGGACTCTCTGGAAACACCATATATTTT | CASSYSTGLSGNTIYF
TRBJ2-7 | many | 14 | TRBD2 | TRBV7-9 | TGTGCCAGCAGCGTCGGGGGGGACTACTACGAGCAGTACTTC | CASSVGGDYYEQYF
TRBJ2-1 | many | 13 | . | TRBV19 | TGTGCCAGCAGTCCCCGGACGTACAATGAGCAGTTCTTC | CASSPRTYNEQFF
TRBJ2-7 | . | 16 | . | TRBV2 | TGTGCCAGCAGTGAAATACCTGGGGAGTTCTCCTACGAGCAGTACTTC | CASSEIPGEFSYEQYF
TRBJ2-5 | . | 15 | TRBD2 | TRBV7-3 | TGTGCCAGCAGCTCCATGGGGGGGATAGGGGAGACCCAGTACTTC | CASSSMGGIGETQYF
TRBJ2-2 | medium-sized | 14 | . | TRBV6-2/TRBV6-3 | TGTGCCAGCACGGACCGCTCGAACACCGGGGAGCTGTTTTTT | CASTDRSNTGELFF
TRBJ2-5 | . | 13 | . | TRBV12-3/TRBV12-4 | TGTGCCAGCAGGGGGCCGGGTGGGGAGACCCAGTACTTC | CASRGPGGETQYF
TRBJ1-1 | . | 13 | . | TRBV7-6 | TGTGCCAGCAGCCCGCAAGGGCACACTGAAGCTTTCTTT | CASSPQGHTEAFF
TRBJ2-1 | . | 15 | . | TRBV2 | TGTGCCAGCAAACCTCCGGGAAGGGCCTACAATGAGCAGTTCTTC | CASKPPGRAYNEQFF
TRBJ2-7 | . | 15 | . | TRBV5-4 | TGTGCCAGCAGCTTCACCGGGACTCACCCGAGTGAGCAGTACTTC | CASSFTGTHPSEQYF